This T cell receptor beta chain was sequenced for a study of cytomegalovirus exposure and HLA in healthy donors. Study-wide points: A missense DCLRE1C variant was associated with V- and J-gene trimming of TCR beta chains in a later analysis, and an independent cohort replicated the association. The authors enumerated 150 to 200 TCR beta chains as linked to cytomegalovirus. It was reported in a later analysis that an Asian-associated ancestry cluster showed fewer N-insertions than the roughly 670-donor mean.

The PCR was carried out with 60 Vbeta primers and 13 Jbeta primers. Here immunoSEQ multiplex PCR was the method, and the copy in TCRdb shows in-frame clones only, minus some. The specimen's table records roughly 100,000 clones. The donors comprised healthy bone marrow donors. Note on this clone: Its antigen remains unidentified.

This sequence originates from a man aged 40-49 years in good health and CMV-seronegative. Source material: PBMCs.

For the CDR3, the DNA is TGTGCCAGTAGGCGGGAGGGCGGCACAGATACGCAGTATTTT. Translating it yields CASRREGGTDTQYF. This chain links TRBV19 with TRBJ2-3; 9 nucleotides agree with TRBD2. Germline values: CDR1 LNHDA, CDR2 SQIVND (reference sequence). V lost 6 bases and J lost 1; bases outside the gene matches: 2. This CDR3 comprises 14 residues. The variable domain in full, completed from reference TRBV19 and TRBJ2-3, reads DGGITQSPKYLFRKEGQNVTLSCEQNLNHDAMYWYRQDPGQGLRLIYYSQIVNDFQKGDIAEGYSVSREKKESFPLTVTSAQKNPTAFYLCASRREGGTDTQYFGPGTRLTVL.